This T cell receptor (beta chain) was found in a study of glioma-infiltrating T cells after dendritic cell vaccination. This clone was counted a few times. Indicated time point: after dendritic cell vaccination, including at tumor progression/relapse. Using immunoSEQ multiplex PCR, the repertoire was profiled, and TCRdb retains in-frame clones only, with some absent. Of 75,000 to 95,000 clones listed, 81% were seen once; the top ten hold over 2%. This CDR3 comprises 14 residues. V was trimmed by 5 bases and J by 5 bases, leaving 13 bases between them. From germline, CDR1 is SGHTA and CDR2 FQGNSA. This receptor was obtained from a human donor with glioblastoma. This chain links TRBV7-2 with TRBJ2-1, with D possibly TRBD2 on 5 matching bases. The sequenced sample was blood, obtained after dendritic cell vaccination. The CDR3 sequence: CASSTRGGDNEQFF. The CDR3 DNA sequence: TGTGCCAGCAGCACTAGAGGTGGGGACAATGAGCAGTTCTTC.